This T cell receptor beta chain was profiled in a study of Ad26.COV2.S vaccination and SARS-CoV-2 variants. The overall study: A COV1001 Ad26.COV2.S trial-arm participant provided the sample.

Treatment of the sample: about 20 received Ad26.COV2.S at low or high dose, single or two shots; roughly 5 received placebo; per-sample allocation not given. Vaccine and placebo recipients were sampled on day 63 after the first injection. General observations from the study: Individuals receiving vaccine had higher spike-specific TCR breadth than placebo recipients did.

The method was immunoSEQ multiplex PCR; TCRdb's version includes in-frame clones alone and lacks a portion of them. The sample contains hundreds of thousands of clones, 85% to 90% of which appear only once. As regards this clone: The antigen is unknown.

The V end was cut by 5 bases, the J end by 7 bases, with 15 bases between. Germline loops: CDR1 SEHNR, CDR2 FQNEAQ (reference sequence). The CDR3 consists of 14 residues. This TCR was recovered from a person between 18 and 60 years old who received the Ad26.COV2.S COVID-19 vaccine or a placebo. The chain couples TRBV7-9 to TRBJ1-3, with a possible D match to TRBD1 (5 bases). Material: peripheral blood, obtained in a trial of Ad26.COV2.S vaccine versus placebo. CDR3 DNA: TGTGCCAGCAGCACCGGGACGCAAAGGAACACCATATATTTT. Encoded protein: CASSTGTQRNTIYF.